A selection of T cell receptor beta chains follows, all from one sample in a study of T cell responses to AZD1222 COVID-19 vaccine. Using immunoSEQ multiplex PCR, the repertoire was profiled, and TCRdb retains in-frame clones only, with some absent. The sample has about 86,000 clones; approximately 78% are singletons. Source: peripheral blood, taken on day 0 of AZD1222 vaccination. The receptors were gathered from an adult in good health. Each CDR3 is given with its conserved first and last residue. Each record gives: J gene, V gene, clone size, D gene, CDR3 protein, CDR3 DNA. The D gene is left open where the match is weak. Clone size is not always given. Where it is, it says once, few, many or a class for expanded clones.

TRBJ1-2 TRBV5-6 - - CASSPRRGRGYTF TGTGCCAGCAGCCCTAGACGCGGGCGAGGCTACACCTTC
TRBJ2-1 TRBV7-2 - - CASSLGLGVGLISYNEQFF TGTGCCAGCAGCTTAGGTTTAGGAGTAGGCCTAATCTCCTACAATGAGCAGTTCTTC
TRBJ2-1 TRBV11-2 - TRBD2 CASSLELGSGRGRYEQFF TGTGCCAGCAGCTTAGAACTGGGGAGCGGGAGGGGCAGATATGAGCAGTTCTTC
TRBJ2-7 TRBV11-3 - TRBD1 CASSPTQGQEQYF TGTGCCAGCAGCCCAACCCAGGGACAGGAGCAGTACTTC
TRBJ2-3 TRBV27 - - CASSFGFSDTQYF TGTGCCAGCAGTTTTGGGTTTTCAGATACGCAGTATTTT
TRBJ2-7 TRBV19 once - CASSIGASLTSYEQYF TGTGCCAGTAGTATAGGGGCATCTCTGACCTCCTACGAGCAGTACTTC
TRBJ2-1 TRBV27 - - CASRTSTSGEQFF TGTGCCAGCAGAACCTCTACCTCGGGTGAGCAGTTCTTC
TRBJ2-1 TRBV5-1 - TRBD2 CASSLVLAGVSEQFF TGCGCCAGCAGCTTGGTACTAGCGGGAGTTAGTGAGCAGTTCTTC
TRBJ2-5 TRBV11-2 - TRBD2 CASRSGTSGVRGVAQYF TGTGCCAGCAGATCTGGGACTAGCGGAGTACGGGGTGTGGCCCAGTACTTC
TRBJ1-4 TRBV5-1 - TRBD1 CASSLGGKLFF TGCGCCAGCAGCTTAGGGGGCAAGCTGTTTTTT
TRBJ2-7 TRBV3-1/TRBV3-2 - - CASSPGQSYEQYF TGTGCCAGCAGCCCCGGACAGTCCTACGAGCAGTACTTC
TRBJ2-5 TRBV18 - - CASSPPTVETQYF TGTGCCAGCTCACCTCCGACAGTAGAGACCCAGTACTTC
TRBJ1-2 TRBV2 - TRBD1 CASSQDRDYYGYTF TGTGCCAGCAGCCAGGACAGGGATTACTATGGCTACACCTTC
TRBJ1-4 TRBV5-6 - - CASSVRTSEKLFF TGTGCCAGCAGCGTACGAACGTCTGAAAAACTGTTTTTT
TRBJ2-5 TRBV9 once - CASSAGLEETQYF TGTGCCAGCAGCGCCGGACTCGAAGAGACCCAGTACTTC
TRBJ1-4 TRBV5-1 - TRBD1 CASSVGTDEKLFF TGCGCCAGCAGCGTAGGGACAGATGAAAAACTGTTTTTT
TRBJ2-3 TRBV7-9 few - CASSAPSGVSQYF TGTGCCAGCAGCGCTCCCTCAGGGGTGTCGCAGTATTTT
TRBJ2-5 TRBV11-2 few - CASSQDGRWYF TGTGCCAGCAGCCAAGATGGAAGGTGGTACTTC
TRBJ1-2 TRBV4-1 - - CASSHPASNYGYTF TGCGCCAGCAGCCATCCGGCCTCTAACTATGGCTACACCTTC
TRBJ1-1 TRBV12-3/TRBV12-4 - - CASSRLGGTEAFF TGTGCCAGCAGCCGCTTGGGGGGCACTGAAGCTTTCTTT
TRBJ1-5 TRBV2 once TRBD1 CASSGQGEQPQHF TGTGCCAGCAGTGGCCAGGGGGAGCAGCCCCAGCATTTT
TRBJ2-5 TRBV5-1 few TRBD2 CASSANSGGGQETQYF TGCGCCAGCAGCGCGAACAGCGGGGGCGGTCAAGAGACCCAGTACTTC
TRBJ2-2 TRBV6-4 - TRBD2 CASSDWSGTSGPLQLENTGELFF TGTGCCAGCAGTGACTGGTCCGGGACTAGCGGGCCACTCCAACTGGAGAACACCGGGGAGCTGTTTTTT
TRBJ2-2 TRBV28 - TRBD2 CASHVAGETGELFF TGTGCCAGCCACGTGGCGGGAGAGACCGGGGAGCTGTTTTTT
TRBJ2-6 TRBV27 - - CATSTLVGANVLTF TGTGCCACCTCAACTTTGGTCGGGGCCAACGTCCTGACTTTC
TRBJ2-1 TRBV28 - TRBD2 CASTVAGLAGSNHEQFF TGTGCCAGCACTGTCGCCGGACTAGCGGGATCAAACCACGAGCAGTTCTTC
TRBJ2-1 TRBV11-2 - - CASSLNALTGEQFF TGTGCCAGCAGCTTAAATGCTTTGACTGGTGAGCAGTTCTTC
TRBJ1-1 TRBV6-6 - - CASSYSGVNTEAFF TGTGCCAGCAGTTACTCAGGGGTGAACACTGAAGCTTTCTTT
TRBJ1-5 TRBV20-1 - - CSASEMGDQPQHF TGCAGTGCTAGTGAAATGGGTGATCAGCCCCAGCATTTT
TRBJ2-2 TRBV30 - TRBD2 CAWSGPSGYTGELFF TGTGCCTGGAGTGGGCCTAGCGGATACACCGGGGAGCTGTTTTTT
TRBJ2-2 TRBV2 - - CASSAALNTGELFF TGTGCCAGCAGTGCTGCCCTTAACACCGGGGAGCTGTTTTTT
TRBJ2-7 TRBV7-2 - TRBD2 CASSYWSGRAEQYF TGTGCCAGCAGCTACTGGAGCGGGAGGGCCGAGCAGTACTTC
TRBJ1-1 TRBV3-1/TRBV3-2 - - CASSPFGGEAFF TGTGCCAGCAGCCCCTTTGGGGGGGAAGCTTTCTTT
TRBJ2-3 TRBV10-3 few TRBD2 CAIGGTSGTTDTQYF TGTGCCATTGGGGGGACTAGCGGGACCACAGATACGCAGTATTTT
TRBJ1-2 TRBV19 - TRBD1 CASSMATGTGYTF TGTGCCAGTAGTATGGCGACAGGGACTGGCTACACCTTC
TRBJ1-2 TRBV19 - - CASRKQDYGYTF TGTGCCAGTAGAAAACAGGACTATGGCTACACCTTC
TRBJ2-1 TRBV6-5 - - CASSYERVLAYNEQFF TGTGCCAGCAGTTACGAGCGGGTATTGGCCTACAATGAGCAGTTCTTC
TRBJ1-1 TRBV18 - TRBD1 CASSYARTGARFTEAFF TGTGCCAGCTCATACGCTCGGACAGGGGCCCGGTTCACTGAAGCTTTCTTT
TRBJ2-1 TRBV29-1 - TRBD2 CSVPTSTYNEQFF TGCAGCGTTCCGACTAGCACCTACAATGAGCAGTTCTTC
TRBJ1-4 TRBV5-6 - - CASSLGRRQVFNEKLFF TGTGCCAGCAGCTTGGGGAGGAGACAGGTCTTTAATGAAAAACTGTTTTTT
TRBJ2-7 TRBV5-1 - - CASSLTGSYEQYF TGCGCCAGCAGCTTGACCGGGAGCTACGAGCAGTACTTC
TRBJ2-1 TRBV29-1 - TRBD2 CSVERGGLLREQFF TGCAGCGTTGAACGGGGAGGGCTACTGCGTGAGCAGTTCTTC
TRBJ2-2 TRBV5-4 - - CASSLVGLMNTGELFF TGTGCCAGCAGCTTGGTGGGACTCATGAACACCGGGGAGCTGTTTTTT
TRBJ2-2 TRBV27 - - CASSLSEGELFF TGTGCCAGCAGTTTATCCGAGGGGGAGCTGTTTTTT
TRBJ2-7 TRBV14 - - CASSQTTENEQYF TGTGCCAGCAGCCAAACGACTGAAAACGAGCAGTACTTC
TRBJ2-1 TRBV10-3 few - CAISGLQGGEQFF TGTGCCATCAGTGGCTTGCAGGGCGGTGAGCAGTTCTTC
TRBJ2-1 TRBV18 few - CASSPPSGANNEQFF TGTGCCAGCTCACCCCCGTCCGGAGCGAACAATGAGCAGTTCTTC
TRBJ2-7 TRBV2 - - CASSGGYRGLREQYF TGTGCCAGCAGTGGGGGCTACAGGGGACTACGAGAGCAGTACTTC
TRBJ1-1 TRBV11-2 - TRBD1 CASSIRQGGAFF TGTGCCAGCAGCATACGACAGGGGGGGGCTTTCTTT
TRBJ2-6 TRBV27 - - CASSLVSGANVLTF TGTGCCAGCAGTTTAGTCTCTGGGGCCAACGTCCTGACTTTC
TRBJ2-5 TRBV11-2 - - CASSFESRVRETQYF TGTGCCAGCAGCTTCGAGAGTCGCGTGCGGGAGACCCAGTACTTC
TRBJ2-1 TRBV27 - - CASSLGLGWGREQFF TGTGCCAGCAGCCTTGGGCTGGGGTGGGGTCGTGAGCAGTTCTTC
TRBJ2-2 TRBV7-8 - - CASSLAAGFTGELFF TGTGCCAGCAGCTTAGCGGCGGGTTTTACCGGGGAGCTGTTTTTT
TRBJ2-4 TRBV19 - TRBD1 CASSQRQGAERRAF TGTGCCAGTAGTCAGCGACAGGGGGCGGAACGGCGGGCGTTC